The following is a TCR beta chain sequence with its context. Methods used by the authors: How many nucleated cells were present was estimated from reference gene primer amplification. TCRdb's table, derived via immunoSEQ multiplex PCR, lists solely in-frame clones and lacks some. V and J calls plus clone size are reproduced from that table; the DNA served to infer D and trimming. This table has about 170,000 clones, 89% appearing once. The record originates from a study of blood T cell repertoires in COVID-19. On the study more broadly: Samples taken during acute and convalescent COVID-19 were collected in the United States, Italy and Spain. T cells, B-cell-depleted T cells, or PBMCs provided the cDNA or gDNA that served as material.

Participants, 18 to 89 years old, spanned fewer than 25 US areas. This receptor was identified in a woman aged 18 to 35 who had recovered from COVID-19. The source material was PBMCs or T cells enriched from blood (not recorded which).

Written as DNA, the CDR3 is TGTGCCGCGGGGGGGGACTGGCATTCCTACAATGAGCAGTTCTTC. Translating gives CAAGGDWHSYNEQFF. The chain joins TRBV21-1 to TRBJ2-1; TRBD2 was called by the table and not checked on the DNA. TRBV21-1 represents a pseudogene. CDR3 length equals 15 residues.